Presented here are 25 T cell receptor beta chains from one specimen sequenced in a study of Tregs in tolerant kidney transplant recipients. The table came from immunoSEQ multiplex PCR; TCRdb's copy has only in-frame clones and leaves some out. The data show 1,500 to 2,000 clones, about 39% seen once. Their antigen targets remain unknown. The sequenced material came from Tregs from blood cultured with allogeneic cells. The receptors were sampled from a human patient who received a combined kidney and bone marrow transplant. Some T cells may arise from the graft donor.

This clone ranks as large. This rearrangement joins TRBV4-3 to TRBJ1-2, with no clear D. Germline V gene lookup returns CDR1 LGHNA and CDR2 YSLEER. The CDR3 is made up of 13 amino acids. The V end lost 2 bases, the J end lost 4 bases, and 8 bases lay between the germline ends. CDR3 nucleotide sequence: TGCGCCAGCAGCCAATCCCTGACCTATGGCTACACCTTC. This sequence encodes CASSQSLTYGYTF.

In regard to this clone: The junction departs from germline at one end; a sequencing error may be responsible. V usage is TRBV6-6 and J usage is TRBJ2-3, with D possibly TRBD1 on 6 matching bases. The CDR3 runs 15 residues. Per germline, CDR1 MNHNY and CDR2 SVGAGI (reference sequence). The DNA for the CDR3 is TGTGCCGGCAGTGTACAGGGTGGCGGCACAGATACGCAGTATTTT. Protein sequence: CAGSVQGGGTDTQYF.

This clone is medium-sized. The V gene is TRBV5-4, the J gene TRBJ2-5, with a weak D call TRBD1 (6 bases). The ends were cut back, 0 bases at V and 5 bases at J, with 17 bases in the middle. CDR3 length: 16 residues. Germline assignment: CDR1 SGHNT and CDR2 YYREEE (reference sequence). CDR3 protein: CASSLGTTGVGETQYF. CDR3 DNA: TGTGCCAGCAGCTTGGGCACGACAGGTGTCGGGGAGACCCAGTACTTC.

This clone was seen a handful of times. The chain joins TRBV7-2 to TRBJ1-2; unclear D gene. V lost 5 bases to trimming and J lost 5 bases, with 21 bases between them. This CDR3 has 16 residues. Germline V gene sequence: CDR1 SGHTA, CDR2 FQGNSA. CDR3 DNA: TGTGCCAGCAGCCAAGAGTTCGTATCAGGATCTTATGGCTACACCTTC. It yields the protein CASSQEFVSGSYGYTF.

As concerns this clone: This sequence is one base from a far larger clone and is likely a read error. V usage is TRBV16 and J usage is TRBJ1-2; maybe TRBD1 (5 bases). CDR3 length equals 13 residues. The V gene's germline CDR1 is KGHSY and CDR2 FQNENV. The CDR3 sequence: CAISPGTVYGYTF. In DNA form, the CDR3 reads TGTGCCATCAGCCCTGGGACGGTCTATGGCTACACCTTC.

This clone occurred a few times. This chain uses TRBV4-2 with TRBJ1-5; D may be TRBD1 (5 bases). The V and J ends lost 5 bases and 0 bases respectively, with 11 bases between them. The CDR3 runs to 15 residues. Germline V gene lookup returns CDR1 LGHNA and CDR2 YNFKEQ. CDR3 in amino acids: CASSLGVYSNQPQHF. For the CDR3, the DNA is TGTGCCAGCAGCTTGGGGGTTTATAGCAATCAGCCCCAGCATTTT.

This clone was counted a few times. This sequence is one base from a far larger clone and is likely a read error. The rearrangement links TRBV2 to TRBJ2-2, with 13 bases aligning to TRBD2. The J segment lost 8 bases and the V segment lost 7 bases, leaving 7 bases of the junction unmatched. CDR1 and CDR2 (germline): SNHLY, FYNNEI. This CDR3 contains 15 residues. For the CDR3, the DNA is TGTGCCAGCAAGCGGACTAGCGGGGGAAAAGGGGAGCTGTTTTTT. Protein: CASKRTSGGKGELFF.

This clone was detected a few times. The genes are TRBV9 and TRBJ2-1; TRBD2 matches 11 bases. CDR3 length: 17 residues. V was pared by 3 bases and J by 4 bases, with 9 bases of the junction left unmatched. In germline, CDR1 is SGDLS, CDR2 YYNGEE. The CDR3 DNA reads TGTGCCAGCAGCGAAGCCGTAGCGGGAGGGCCATACAATGAGCAGTTCTTC. Protein product: CASSEAVAGGPYNEQFF.

This clone was recorded a few times. V is TRBV18 and J is TRBJ2-5; unclear D gene. V dropped 2 bases and J dropped 0 bases, with 7 bases sitting between them. This CDR3 spans 14 amino acids. Germline CDR1 and CDR2: KGHSH and LQKENI. The CDR3 nucleotides are TGTGCCAGCTCACCAGAAAAGTACCAAGAGACCCAGTACTTC. Amino acid sequence: CASSPEKYQETQYF. The whole variable domain, remainder taken from reference TRBV18 and TRBJ2-5, is NAGVMQNPRHLVRRRGQEARLRCSPMKGHSHVYWYRQLPEEGLKFMVYLQKENIIDESGMPKERFSAEFPKEGPSILRIQQVVRGDSAAYFCASSPEKYQETQYFGPGTRLLVL.

This chain links TRBV6-6 with TRBJ1-1; D possibly corresponds to TRBD1 (5 bases). The CDR3 length is 14 residues. CDR1 is MNHNY, CDR2 SVGAGI, per germline (reference sequence). V gave up 0 bases and J gave up 6 bases, with 11 bases separating them. The CDR3 sequence is CASSYSLGPPEAFF. The DNA for the CDR3 is TGTGCCAGCAGTTACTCGCTGGGACCACCTGAAGCTTTCTTT.

In its sample, this clone was seen a few times. A clone one base away is much larger, so this may be a read error. Other DNA sequences in this specimen translate into the identical CDR3. The J gene is TRBJ1-1, the V gene TRBV5-1; D unresolved. The germline V gene has CDR1 SGHRS and CDR2 YFSETQ. The CDR3 has 15 residues. Trimming removed 4 bases from V and 1 base from J, with 14 bases in between. The CDR3 protein is CASSPTLRKNTEAFF. DNA for the CDR3: TGCGCCAGCAGCCCGACACTTAGGAAGAACACTGAAGCTTTCTTT. The whole variable domain, filled in from reference TRBV5-1 and TRBJ1-1, reads KAGVTQTPRYLIKTRGQQVTLSCSPISGHRSVSWYQQTPGQGLQFLFEYFSETQRNKGNFPGRFSGRQFSNSRSEMNVSTLELGDSALYLCASSPTLRKNTEAFFGQGTRLTVV.

This clone was counted a few times. V usage is TRBV27 and J usage is TRBJ2-7; 7 bases map to TRBD2. Germline CDR1 and CDR2: MNHEY and SMNVEV (reference sequence). The CDR3 is made up of 16 amino acids. Trimming took 3 bases from V and 4 from J; bases not matched to a gene: 12. Here the CDR3 DNA reads TGTGCCAGCAGTTTCACCCGGGGCGGGAGAAGGTACGAGCAGTACTTC. Translated, it gives CASSFTRGGRRYEQYF.

This clone has only one observation. The rearrangement joins TRBV11-3 to TRBJ2-1; 8 positions match TRBD2. Trimming cost V 2 bases and J 2 bases; bases outside gene matches: 8. Germline V lookup: CDR1 SGHNT, CDR2 YENEEA. This CDR3 is 17 amino acids long. The CDR3 DNA sequence: TGTGCCAGCAGCTTAAGAGCGGGAGTAAGCCCCTACAATGAGCAGTTCTTC. As protein: CASSLRAGVSPYNEQFF.

As for this clone: A much larger clone differs by one base, so this may be a read error. The CDR3 DNA reads as TGTGCCTGGAGTCCGTCGGGGCAGGGGGCTTTCTACGAGCAGTACTTC. Its protein product is CAWSPSGQGAFYEQYF. The chain recombines TRBV30 with TRBJ2-7, with 8 bases fitting TRBD1. Germline lookup yields CDR1 GTSNPN and CDR2 SVGIG (reference sequence). The CDR3 covers 16 residues. V was pared by 2 bases and J by 3 bases, with 12 bases of the junction left unmatched.

The V call is TRBV5-6, the J call TRBJ2-7, with D perhaps TRBD1 or TRBD2 (6 bases each). Germline CDR1 is SGHDT and CDR2 is YYEEEE. The CDR3 consists of 14 residues. The V and J ends lost 3 bases and 3 bases respectively, with 13 bases between them. CDR3 sequence reads: CASSSGGGHYEQYF. CDR3 sequence (DNA): TGTGCCAGCAGCTCGGGTGGGGGGCACTACGAGCAGTACTTC. The full variable domain, in which reference TRBV5-6 and TRBJ2-7 provide the parts outside the CDR3, is DAGVTQSPTHLIKTRGQQVTLRCSPKSGHDTVSWYQQALGQGPQFIFQYYEEEERQRGNFPDRFSGHQFPNYSSELNVNALLLGDSALYLCASSSGGGHYEQYFGPGTRLTVT.

The chain employs TRBV11-2 and TRBJ2-5; D is undetermined. CDR1 is SGHAT, CDR2 FQNNGV, per germline. The CDR3 covers 14 residues. V lost 0 bases to trimming and J lost 7 bases, with 12 bases between them. This CDR3 is CASSLEVVFGTQYF. The DNA of the CDR3 is TGTGCCAGCAGCTTAGAAGTAGTTTTCGGGACCCAGTACTTC.

The chain recombines TRBV5-6 with TRBJ1-2; tentative D call: TRBD1 (6 bases). The CDR3 spans 13 residues. Trimming cost V 2 bases and J 3 bases, with 8 bases left between them. In germline, CDR1 is SGHDT, CDR2 YYEEEE. In DNA form, the CDR3 reads TGTGCCAGCAGCTTATCAGGGGACTATGGCTACACCTTC. It yields the protein CASSLSGDYGYTF.

The chain is built from TRBV6-6 and TRBJ2-1; 8 bases are a match to TRBD2. Germline V gives CDR1 MNHNY, CDR2 SVGAGI (reference sequence). V was pared by 2 bases and J by 2 bases, with 2 bases of the junction left unmatched. This CDR3 spans 15 amino acids. The CDR3 is CASSYVGGAYNEQFF. DNA of the CDR3: TGTGCCAGCAGTTACGTCGGGGGGGCCTACAATGAGCAGTTCTTC.

The J gene is TRBJ1-6, the V gene TRBV4-3; TRBD1 agrees at 8 bases. This CDR3 is 16 amino acids long. CDR1 is LGHNA and CDR2 is YSLEER in the germline V gene. V trimming: 4 bases; J trimming: 8 bases; junction bases outside the gene matches: 10. The CDR3 DNA reads TGCGCCAGCAGCCTCACCCCAGGGGGCTCGCATTCACCCCTCCACTTT. Translating gives CASSLTPGGSHSPLHF.

The chain employs TRBV7-3 and TRBJ2-6; D unresolved. The CDR3 length is 19 residues. V lost 4 bases to trimming and J lost 5 bases, with 24 bases between them. Germline V gene lookup returns CDR1 SGHTA and CDR2 FQGTGA. CDR3 amino acids: CASSSVLDAYKSRANVLTF. As DNA, the CDR3 is TGTGCCAGCAGCTCAGTGCTAGACGCTTACAAAAGTCGGGCCAACGTCCTGACTTTC.

The V call is TRBV6-1, the J call TRBJ1-2; D unresolved. Germline values: CDR1 MNHNS, CDR2 SASEGT. There are 11 residues in the CDR3. V lost 7 bases to trimming and J lost 3 bases, with 6 bases between them. This CDR3 is CASMLDYGYTF. CDR3 nucleotide sequence: TGTGCCAGCATGTTAGACTATGGCTACACCTTC.

This clone was observed a few times. A far larger clone is one base from this, pointing to a likely read error. This sample also contains other DNA sequences that code for the same CDR3. This rearrangement joins TRBV28 to TRBJ1-2; unclear D gene. The CDR3 has 15 amino acids. Germline CDR1 reads MDHEN; CDR2 reads SYDVKM. CDR3 nucleotides: TGTGCGAGCAGTTTCCCCCCCGTGCAGTCGGATGGCTACACCTTC. Protein product: CASSFPPVQSDGYTF.

This clone is termed medium-sized. This chain joins TRBV5-1 and TRBJ1-1; 7 nucleotides line up with TRBD1. The V segment lost 0 bases and the J segment 1 base; nucleotides outside the gene matches: 0. Germline CDR1 and CDR2: SGHRS and YFSETQ. CDR3 size: 14 residues. CDR3 sequence (DNA): TGCGCCAGCAGCTTGGGGACAGGGAACACTGAAGCTTTCTTT. The encoded protein is CASSLGTGNTEAFF. Full variable domain (missing parts from reference TRBV5-1 and TRBJ1-1): KAGVTQTPRYLIKTRGQQVTLSCSPISGHRSVSWYQQTPGQGLQFLFEYFSETQRNKGNFPGRFSGRQFSNSRSEMNVSTLELGDSALYLCASSLGTGNTEAFFGQGTRLTVV.

There are a few counts of this clone. The gene calls are TRBV11-3 and TRBJ1-2; D gene ambiguous. Trimming cost V 5 bases and J 5 bases, with 21 bases left between them. The CDR3 runs to 16 residues. Germline-derived CDR1 and CDR2 are SGHNT and YENEEA. The CDR3 loop reads CASSQEFVSGSYGYTF. DNA for the CDR3: TGTGCCAGCAGCCAAGAGTTCGTATCAGGATCTTATGGCTACACCTTC.

V and J are TRBV6-5 and TRBJ2-1; no firm D call. CDR1 and CDR2 from the germline V gene are MNHEY and SVGAGI. The CDR3 sequence is 10 residues long. V gave up 6 bases and J gave up 13 bases, with 10 bases separating them. This CDR3 is CASSLRSQFF. As DNA, the CDR3 is TGTGCCAGCAGCTTAAGGTCCCAGTTCTTC.